This T cell receptor beta chain was obtained from a study of T cell changes during pregnancy in multiple sclerosis. Method: immunoSEQ multiplex PCR; TCRdb's copy keeps in-frame clones and lacks some. The repertoire holds 90,000 to 100,000 clones, with about 94% as singletons. Germline CDR1 MNHEY, CDR2 SVGAGI. V lost 6 bases and J lost 4, with 7 bases in between. This CDR3 has 12 amino acids. The sample was peripheral blood, taken in the third trimester of pregnancy. This sequence was found in a female donor with multiple sclerosis, enrolled in a pregnancy study. The chain is built from TRBV6-5 and TRBJ2-1, with D unclear. CDR3 protein: CASRSHYNEQFF. The CDR3 DNA reads as TGTGCCAGCAGATCACATTACAATGAGCAGTTCTTC.